What follows are 2 T cell receptor beta chains derived from one specimen sequenced in a study of T cells in Graves' hyperthyroidism and ophthalmopathy (dated by TCRdb to between 2017 and 2020). Libraries were made using multiplex PCR. These reads were obtained on an Illumina HiSeq 2000. The TCR beta CDR3 regions were amplified from the RNA transcripts. The first round of RT-PCR for the TCR CDR3 was performed with the HTBI primer set and the Qiagen OneStep RT-PCR kit. TCRdb reanalyzed the raw reads on its own, using fastp at Q25 for trimming and MiXCR for clone calling, and kept in-frame beta chains. All rows with the same CDR3 protein become a single entry with the most common DNA and genes. The sample table lists around 700,000 distinct CDR3 sequences, approximately 19% of them with a count of one. In total, the top ten clones hold approximately 15% of the sample. The material sequenced was blood. The receptors were sampled from a woman between 45 and 65 years old with Graves' hyperthyroidism that later progressed to Graves' ophthalmopathy.

This clonotype was observed a few times. The V gene is TRBV7-9, the J gene TRBJ2-2; tentatively, D is TRBD1 or TRBD2 (6 bases each). Trimming took 6 bases from V and 1 from J, leaving 15 bases between them. In germline, CDR1 is SEHNR, CDR2 FQNEAQ (reference sequence). The CDR3 spans 16 residues. Here the CDR3 reads CASSPPGARNTGELFF. The CDR3 bases are TGTGCCAGCAGTCCCCCGGGGGCAAGGAACACCGGGGAGCTGTTTTTT. Together with reference TRBV7-9 and TRBJ2-2, the CDR3 gives the full variable domain: DTGVSQNPRHKITKRGQNVTFRCDPISEHNRLYWYRQTLGQGPEFLTYFQNEAQLEKSRLLSDRFSAERPKGSFSTLEIQRTEQGDSAMYLCASSPPGARNTGELFFGEGSRLTVL.

This clonotype was counted many times. The chain has TRBV2 and TRBJ2-3; a possible D gene is TRBD1 (5 bases). This CDR3 region has 14 residues. CDR1 is SNHLY, CDR2 FYNNEI, per germline. The germline V and J ends were trimmed by 4 bases and 5 bases, with 13 bases remaining between them. Here the CDR3 DNA reads TGTGCCAGCAGTGGGAGTAAAGGGGAAGATACGCAGTATTTT. Its protein product is CASSGSKGEDTQYF. Using reference TRBV2 and TRBJ2-3 for the parts outside the CDR3, the full variable domain is EPEVTQTPSHQVTQMGQEVILRCVPISNHLYFYWYRQILGQKVEFLVSFYNNEISEKSEIFDDQFSVERPDGSNFTLKIRSTKLEDSAMYFCASSGSKGEDTQYFGPGTRLTVL.